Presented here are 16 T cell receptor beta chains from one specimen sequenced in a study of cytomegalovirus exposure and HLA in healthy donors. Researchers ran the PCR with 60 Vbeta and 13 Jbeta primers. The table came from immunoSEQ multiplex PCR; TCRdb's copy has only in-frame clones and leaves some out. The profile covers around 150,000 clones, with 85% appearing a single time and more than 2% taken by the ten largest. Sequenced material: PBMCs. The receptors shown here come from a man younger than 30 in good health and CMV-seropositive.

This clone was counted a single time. The CDR3 region is CASSMTGLTRETQYF. CDR3 in DNA: TGTGCCAGCAGTATGACAGGGTTAACCCGAGAGACCCAGTACTTC. The chain has TRBV6-5 and TRBJ2-5, with 7 bases aligning to TRBD1. The CDR3 consists of 15 residues. Trimming cost V 5 bases and J 4 bases; bases outside gene matches: 10. Germline V gives CDR1 MNHEY, CDR2 SVGAGI.

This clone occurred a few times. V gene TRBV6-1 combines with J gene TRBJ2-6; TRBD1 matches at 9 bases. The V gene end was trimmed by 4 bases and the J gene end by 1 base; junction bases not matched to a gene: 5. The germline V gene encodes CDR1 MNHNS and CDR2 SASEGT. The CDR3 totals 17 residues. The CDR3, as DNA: TGTGCCAGCAGTGTTGGACAGGGGTCTTCTGGGGCCAACGTCCTGACTTTC. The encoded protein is CASSVGQGSSGANVLTF.

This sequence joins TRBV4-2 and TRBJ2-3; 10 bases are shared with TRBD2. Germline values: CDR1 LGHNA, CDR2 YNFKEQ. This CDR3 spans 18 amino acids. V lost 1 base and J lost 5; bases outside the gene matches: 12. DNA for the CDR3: TGTGCCAGCAGCCAAGGGGTTACAAGCGGGGGGGCTAGAGATACGCAGTATTTT. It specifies CASSQGVTSGGARDTQYF.

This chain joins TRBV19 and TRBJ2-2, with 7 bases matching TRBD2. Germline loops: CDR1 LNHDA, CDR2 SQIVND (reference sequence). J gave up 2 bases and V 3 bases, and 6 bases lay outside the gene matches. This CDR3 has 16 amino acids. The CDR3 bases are TGTGCCAGTAGTATCGGACTAGTTCCAAACACCGGGGAGCTGTTTTTT. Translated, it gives CASSIGLVPNTGELFF.

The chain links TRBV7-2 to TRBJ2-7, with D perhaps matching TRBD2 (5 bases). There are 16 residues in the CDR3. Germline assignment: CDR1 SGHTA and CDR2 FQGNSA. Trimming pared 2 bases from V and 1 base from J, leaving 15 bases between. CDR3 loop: CASSLIGEPGSYEQYF. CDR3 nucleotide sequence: TGTGCCAGCAGCTTAATTGGGGAGCCGGGGTCCTACGAGCAGTACTTC.

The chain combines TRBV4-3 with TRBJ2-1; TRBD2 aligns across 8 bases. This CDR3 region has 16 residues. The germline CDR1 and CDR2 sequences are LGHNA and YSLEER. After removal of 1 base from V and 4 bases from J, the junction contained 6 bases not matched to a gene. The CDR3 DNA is TGCGCCAGCAGCCAAGGAACGGGGGGGGAATACAATGAGCAGTTCTTC. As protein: CASSQGTGGEYNEQFF.

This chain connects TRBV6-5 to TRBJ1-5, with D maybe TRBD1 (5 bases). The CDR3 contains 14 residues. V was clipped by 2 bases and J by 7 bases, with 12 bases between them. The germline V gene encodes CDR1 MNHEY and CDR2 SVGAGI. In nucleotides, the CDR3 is TGTGCCAGCAGTTACGGGGAAGGGGTCCAGCCCCAGCATTTT. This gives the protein CASSYGEGVQPQHF.

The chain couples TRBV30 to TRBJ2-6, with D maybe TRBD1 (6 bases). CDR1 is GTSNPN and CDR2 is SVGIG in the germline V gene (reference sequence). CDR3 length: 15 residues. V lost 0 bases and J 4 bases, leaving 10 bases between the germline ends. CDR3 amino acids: CAWSVPGAGANVLTF. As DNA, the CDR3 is TGTGCCTGGAGTGTCCCAGGGGCGGGGGCCAACGTCCTGACTTTC.

The CDR3 DNA is TGTGCCAGCAGCGTTTCCGGTGGTGAAAAACTGTTTTTT. Translated, it gives CASSVSGGEKLFF. The J gene is TRBJ1-4, the V gene TRBV9; no firm D call. The germline CDR1 and CDR2 sequences are SGDLS and YYNGEE. The CDR3 has 13 amino acids. With 2 bases removed from V and 7 bases from J, the gap between germline ends came to 9 bases.

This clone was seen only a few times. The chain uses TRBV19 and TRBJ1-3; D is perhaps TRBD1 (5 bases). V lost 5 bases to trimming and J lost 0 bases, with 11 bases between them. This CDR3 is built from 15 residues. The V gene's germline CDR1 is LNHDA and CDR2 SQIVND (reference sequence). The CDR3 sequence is CASSSGESSGNTIYF. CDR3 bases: TGTGCCAGTAGTTCGGGGGAGAGCTCTGGAAACACCATATATTTT.

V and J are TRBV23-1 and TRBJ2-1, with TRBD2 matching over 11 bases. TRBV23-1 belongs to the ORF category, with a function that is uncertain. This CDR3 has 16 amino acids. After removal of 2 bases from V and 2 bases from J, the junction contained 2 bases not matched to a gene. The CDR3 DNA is TGCGCCAGCAGTCAACTAGCGGGGGGCCCCTACAATGAGCAGTTCTTC. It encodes CASSQLAGGPYNEQFF.

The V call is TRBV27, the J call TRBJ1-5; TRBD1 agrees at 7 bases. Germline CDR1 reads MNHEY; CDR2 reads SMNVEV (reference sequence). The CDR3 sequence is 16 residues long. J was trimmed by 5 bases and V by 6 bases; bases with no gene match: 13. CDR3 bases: TGTGCCAGCAGACCTTCGACAGGGAACGGGCATCAGCCCCAGCATTTT. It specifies CASRPSTGNGHQPQHF.

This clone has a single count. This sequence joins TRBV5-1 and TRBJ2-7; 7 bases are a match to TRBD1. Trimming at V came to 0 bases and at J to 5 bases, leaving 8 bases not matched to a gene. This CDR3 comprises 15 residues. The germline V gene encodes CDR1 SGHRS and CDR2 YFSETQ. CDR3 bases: TGCGCCAGCAGCTTGGAACGACAGGGCGTCCACGAGCAGTACTTC. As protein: CASSLERQGVHEQYF.

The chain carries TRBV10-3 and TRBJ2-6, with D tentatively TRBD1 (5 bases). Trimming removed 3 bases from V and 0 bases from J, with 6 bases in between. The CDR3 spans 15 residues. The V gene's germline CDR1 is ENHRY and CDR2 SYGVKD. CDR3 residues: CAISDQGSGANVLTF. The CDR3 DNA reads TGTGCCATCAGTGATCAGGGCTCTGGGGCCAACGTCCTGACTTTC.

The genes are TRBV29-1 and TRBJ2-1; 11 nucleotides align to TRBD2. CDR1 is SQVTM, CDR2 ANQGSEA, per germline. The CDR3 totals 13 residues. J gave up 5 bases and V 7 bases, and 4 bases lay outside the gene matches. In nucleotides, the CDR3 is TGCAGCGAGACTAGCGGGGTCCACAATGAGCAGTTCTTC. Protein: CSETSGVHNEQFF.

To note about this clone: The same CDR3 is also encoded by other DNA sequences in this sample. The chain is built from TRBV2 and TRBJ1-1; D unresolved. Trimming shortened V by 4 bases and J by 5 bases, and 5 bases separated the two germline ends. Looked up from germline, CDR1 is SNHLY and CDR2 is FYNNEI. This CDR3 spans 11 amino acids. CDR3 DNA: TGTGCCAGCAGTGGTCGGACTGAAGCTTTCTTT. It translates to CASSGRTEAFF.